These 8 T cell receptor beta chains came from one sample sequenced in a study of CD8 T cells in Susac syndrome. Random hexamers primed reverse transcription of roughly 0.5 to 1 ug RNA. TCRdb re-called the immunoSEQ multiplex PCR reads through MiXCR, storing one row per CDR3 protein. The sample carries about 47,000 distinct CDR3 sequences, over 90% recorded once. The sample was CD8+ T cells from PBMCs. These receptors were collected from a human donor in good health.

Remarks on this clonotype: One junction end disagrees with the germline gene, perhaps due to a read error. This CDR3 reads CASSFRDRDQETQYF. The CDR3 DNA follows: TGTGCCAGCAGCTTCCGGGACAGAGACCAAGAGACTCAGTACTTC. The gene calls are TRBV7-9 and TRBJ2-5; TRBD1 matches at 7 bases. Per germline, CDR1 SEHNR and CDR2 FQNEAQ (reference sequence). CDR3 length: 15 residues. Drawing the rest from reference TRBV7-9 and TRBJ2-5, the complete variable domain is DTGVSQNPRHKITKRGQNVTFRCDPISEHNRLYWYRQTLGQGPEFLTYFQNEAQLEKSRLLSDRFSAERPKGSFSTLEIQRTEQGDSAMYLCASSFRDRDQETQYFGPGTRLLVL.

The V and J genes are TRBV27 and TRBJ2-7; 14 positions match TRBD2. CDR1 and CDR2 from the germline V gene are MNHEY and SMNVEV (reference sequence). The CDR3 is 17 residues long. V was pared by 5 bases and J by 4 bases, with 10 bases of the junction left unmatched. CDR3 coding DNA: TGTGCCAGCAGTGGACTAGCGGGAGGTATTGGGACATACGAGCAGTACTTC. This gives the protein CASSGLAGGIGTYEQYF.

The V call is TRBV19, the J call TRBJ1-1; 10 nucleotides line up with TRBD1. The V segment lost 7 bases and the J segment 1 base; nucleotides outside the gene matches: 9. The CDR3 has 16 residues. Per the germline V gene, CDR1 is LNHDA and CDR2 is SQIVND (reference sequence). This CDR3 is CASTFRDRGTNTEAFF. Written as DNA, the CDR3 is TGTGCCAGTACCTTCCGGGACAGGGGTACGAACACTGAAGCTTTCTTT.

The chain employs TRBV6-2 or TRBV6-3 and TRBJ2-7; 10 bases map to TRBD2. Germline CDR1 reads MNHEY; CDR2 reads SVGEGT. The CDR3 length is 14 residues. V was pared by 2 bases and J by 5 bases, with 3 bases of the junction left unmatched. The CDR3 protein is CASSYLAGVDEQYF. CDR3 bases: TGTGCCAGCAGTTACCTAGCGGGAGTCGACGAGCAGTACTTC.

V is TRBV7-9 and J is TRBJ2-7; D remains ambiguous. V was pared by 4 bases and J by 5 bases, with 15 bases between. CDR3 size: 14 residues. Per germline, CDR1 SEHNR and CDR2 FQNEAQ (reference sequence). CDR3 residues: CASSYSWVHHEQYF. CDR3 coding DNA: TGTGCCAGCAGCTACTCTTGGGTCCACCACGAGCAGTACTTC.

The rearrangement links TRBV3-1 to TRBJ2-3, with a tentative D call TRBD2 (5 bases). CDR1 and CDR2 from the germline V gene are LGHDT and YNNKEL (reference sequence). This CDR3 is built from 15 residues. V lost 5 bases and J lost 1, with 13 bases in between. The CDR3 nucleotides read TGTGCCAGCAGCGCCTTGGGGAGAGGCACAGATACGCAGTATTTT. It specifies CASSALGRGTDTQYF.

This clonotype has just a few counts. V gene TRBV7-9 combines with J gene TRBJ2-7; the match to TRBD1 covers 9 bases. This CDR3 region has 15 residues. Germline V gene data show CDR1 as SEHNR and CDR2 as FQNEAQ (reference sequence). Germline trimming cut 4 bases from V and 1 base from J; bases unmatched to any gene: 5. CDR3 bases: TGTGCCAGCAGCTCACCGGGACAGGGATCCTACGAGCAGTACTTC. This encodes CASSSPGQGSYEQYF.

The chain links TRBV2 to TRBJ2-2; 7 nucleotides match TRBD2. The CDR3 is 16 residues long. CDR1 and CDR2 from the germline V gene are SNHLY and FYNNEI. V lost 2 bases, J lost 1 base, and 4 bases stayed unmatched. The chain's CDR3 is CASSERGLENTGELFF. In DNA form, the CDR3 reads TGTGCCAGCAGTGAACGAGGACTAGAGAACACCGGGGAGCTGTTTTTT.